The 8 T cell receptor beta chains given below trace back to one sample, sequenced in a study of T cell changes during pregnancy in multiple sclerosis. The method was immunoSEQ multiplex PCR; TCRdb's version includes in-frame clones alone and lacks a portion of them. The table has about 35,000 clones, roughly nine tenths seen once; the top ten hold about 0.81%. This specimen consisted of CD4+ T cells from peripheral blood mononuclear cells, obtained after pregnancy. The receptor set was obtained from a female donor in good health, enrolled as a control in a pregnancy study.

Worth noting for this clone: A clone one base away is much larger, so this may be a read error. The rearrangement uses TRBV7-2 and TRBJ2-7, with D maybe TRBD2 (7 bases). Germline V lookup: CDR1 SGHTA, CDR2 FQGNSA. The CDR3 length is 14 residues. The CDR3 region has the DNA TGTGCCAGCAGCCGAGGGGGGGCTCAGTACGGGCAGTACTTC. Protein sequence: CASSRGGAQYGQYF. The full variable domain, rest sourced from reference TRBV7-2 and TRBJ2-7, is GAGVSQSPSNKVTEKGKDVELRCDPISGHTALYWYRQSLGQGLEFLIYFQGNSAPDKSGLPSDRFSAERTGGSVSTLTIQRTQQEDSAVYLCASSRGGAQYGQYFGPGTRLTVT.

This clone was seen a handful of times. V and J are TRBV19 and TRBJ1-1; TRBD1 is a possible D gene (5 bases). Germline assignment: CDR1 LNHDA and CDR2 SQIVND (reference sequence). This CDR3 is 14 amino acids long. Trimming stripped 6 bases from V and 1 base from J, with 12 bases between. The CDR3 sequence is CASRQGGGNTEAFF. CDR3 nucleotide sequence: TGTGCCAGTAGGCAGGGAGGTGGGAACACTGAAGCTTTCTTT.

V is TRBV5-4 and J is TRBJ2-2, with D maybe TRBD2 (5 bases). The CDR3 is 13 residues long. Trimming removed 7 bases from V and 7 bases from J, with 14 bases in between. The germline V gene has CDR1 SGHNT and CDR2 YYREEE (reference sequence). CDR3 sequence: CASGKEVGGELFF. In DNA form, the CDR3 reads TGTGCCAGCGGGAAGGAGGTCGGCGGGGAGCTGTTTTTT.

For the CDR3, the DNA is TGTGCCAGCAGCCAAGAAGGGGCAGGGGGGCCTAGCACAGATACGCAGTATTTT. Translated, it gives CASSQEGAGGPSTDTQYF. The gene calls are TRBV4-2 and TRBJ2-3; TRBD1 is a possible D gene (7 bases). Germline-derived CDR1 and CDR2 are LGHNA and YNFKEQ. The CDR3 is 18 amino acids. Trimming shortened V by 0 bases and J by 0 bases, and 16 bases separated the two germline ends.

The rearrangement joins TRBV5-1 to TRBJ1-4; possibly TRBD1 for D (5 bases). The length of the CDR3 is 14 residues. V lost 0 bases to trimming and J lost 4 bases, with 7 bases between them. Looked up from germline, CDR1 is SGHRS and CDR2 is YFSETQ. The CDR3 protein is CASSLGGINEKLFF. DNA of the CDR3: TGCGCCAGCAGCTTGGGGGGCATTAATGAAAAACTGTTTTTT.

This chain uses TRBV29-1 with TRBJ1-2, with 12 bases matching TRBD1. The CDR3 loop spans 13 amino acids. The J segment lost 5 bases and the V segment lost 6 bases, leaving 4 bases of the junction unmatched. Germline V CDR1 and CDR2: SQVTM, ANQGSEA. The CDR3 protein is CSVGTGGEYGYTF. The DNA of the CDR3 is TGCAGCGTCGGGACAGGGGGCGAATATGGCTACACCTTC.

The V call is TRBV7-3, the J call TRBJ2-5; 11 nucleotides align to TRBD2. After removal of 5 bases from V and 6 bases from J, the junction contained 11 bases not matched to a gene. Germline V gene sequence: CDR1 SGHTA, CDR2 FQGTGA. The CDR3 covers 16 residues. In DNA form, the CDR3 reads TGTGCCAGCAGCCCGCAACCACTAGCGGGGGAAAAGACCCAGTACTTC. Amino acids: CASSPQPLAGEKTQYF.

The chain links TRBV19 to TRBJ2-2; perhaps TRBD2 as D (6 bases). CDR3 length: 16 amino acids. Germline CDR1 and CDR2: LNHDA and SQIVND (reference sequence). Trimming left V 1 base short and J 4 bases short, with 13 bases between. The CDR3 DNA reads TGTGCCAGTAGTATAGTCGTGGGGGGTACCACCGGGGAGCTGTTTTTT. It translates to CASSIVVGGTTGELFF.